These 32 T cell receptor beta chains were all obtained from the same sample, sequenced in a study of blood T cells in healthy people across ages. Next came a second PCR, run for about 7 to 12 cycles, which used a sample-barcoded 5' primer along with a J-beta primer mix. TCRdb used MiXCR to reprocess the 5' RACE reads, holding one entry per CDR3 protein. This table holds 1,800,000 or so distinct CDR3 sequences, 39% found once. The specimen sequenced was blood. Every receptor here comes from a human donor in good health.

J is TRBJ2-3 and V is TRBV6-1, with D possibly being TRBD2 (5 bases). Germline values: CDR1 MNHNS, CDR2 SASEGT. Trimming left V 0 bases short and J 7 bases short, with 8 bases between. The CDR3 has 13 amino acids. The CDR3 DNA reads as TGTGCCAGCAGTGAAGCCTACGGGAATACGCAGTATTTT. Translated: CASSEAYGNTQYF.

This clonotype has a handful of counts. DNA of the CDR3: TGCGCCAGCAGCTTGGTAACGGGGATACCATACAATGAGCAGTTCTTC. Its translation: CASSLVTGIPYNEQFF. The gene calls are TRBV5-1 and TRBJ2-1; D is perhaps TRBD2 (5 bases). This CDR3 comprises 16 residues. CDR1 is SGHRS and CDR2 is YFSETQ in the germline V gene. V was shortened by 0 bases and J by 4 bases, with 14 bases between the two germline ends. The variable domain in full, with the rest retrieved from reference TRBV5-1 and TRBJ2-1, is KAGVTQTPRYLIKTRGQQVTLSCSPISGHRSVSWYQQTPGQGLQFLFEYFSETQRNKGNFPGRFSGRQFSNSRSEMNVSTLELGDSALYLCASSLVTGIPYNEQFFGPGTRLTVL.

In this sample, this clonotype turned up a few times. This chain links TRBV7-3 with TRBJ2-7; 9 nucleotides align to TRBD2. Trimming took 5 bases from V and 7 from J; bases not matched to a gene: 9. CDR1 SGHTA and CDR2 FQGTGA come from the germline V gene. The CDR3 loop spans 14 amino acids. This CDR3 is CASSISGGVGEQYF. DNA for the CDR3: TGTGCCAGCAGCATTAGCGGGGGCGTAGGGGAGCAGTACTTC.

This clonotype occurred once. The CDR3 region has the DNA TGCAGTACCCCTGGCGGCGGGCTCTACGAGCAGTACTTC. Its translation: CSTPGGGLYEQYF. The gene calls are TRBV20-1 and TRBJ2-7, with D possibly TRBD2 on 5 matching bases. Germline assignment: CDR1 DFQATT and CDR2 SNEGSKA (reference sequence). The V gene lost 8 bases and the J gene lost 3 bases, with 17 bases spanning the gap. The CDR3 covers 13 residues.

This clonotype was seen a handful of times. V is TRBV7-8 and J is TRBJ2-5, with 8 nucleotides matching TRBD1. This CDR3 has 16 residues. Germline V gene lookup returns CDR1 SGHVS and CDR2 FQNEAQ. Trimming removed 5 bases from V and 4 bases from J; junction bases left unmatched: 12. CDR3 DNA: TGTGCCAGCAGCCCTCATGAGAGCAGGGGGCGAGAGACCCAGTACTTC. It encodes CASSPHESRGRETQYF. The full variable domain, rest sourced from reference TRBV7-8 and TRBJ2-5, is GAGVSQSPRYKVAKRGQDVALRCDPISGHVSLFWYQQALGQGPEFLTYFQNEAQLDKSGLPSDRFFAERPEGSVSTLKIQRTQQEDSAVYLCASSPHESRGRETQYFGPGTRLLVL.

A note on this clonotype: A much larger clone differs by one base, so this may be a read error. In DNA, the CDR3 is TGTGCCTGCAGTTTGACACCTACCTACGAGCAGTACTTC. This gives the protein CACSLTPTYEQYF. The chain combines TRBV27 with TRBJ2-7; no definite D call. This CDR3 contains 13 residues. Germline-derived CDR1 and CDR2 are MNHEY and SMNVEV (reference sequence).

V and J are TRBV29-1 and TRBJ1-2; a weak D match, TRBD1 (6 bases). This CDR3 is built from 13 residues. Germline V CDR1 and CDR2: SQVTM, ANQGSEA. Trimming took 6 bases from V and 2 from J, leaving 13 bases between them. The CDR3 sequence: CSVSNRENYGYTF. DNA of the CDR3: TGCAGCGTAAGCAACAGGGAAAACTATGGCTACACCTTC.

CDR3 bases: TGTGCCAGCAGTGAAGCGCCAGGATCGGCAGATACGCAGTATTTT. Translating gives CASSEAPGSADTQYF. The chain links TRBV6-1 to TRBJ2-3; D is uncertain. V lost 0 bases and J 4 bases, leaving 11 bases between the germline ends. CDR3 length equals 15 residues. In germline, CDR1 is MNHNS, CDR2 SASEGT.

This clonotype showed up just a few times. The gene calls are TRBV18 and TRBJ1-2; 9 nucleotides match TRBD1. CDR3 size: 13 residues. V was pared by 8 bases and J by 6 bases, with 7 bases of the junction left unmatched. Per the germline V gene, CDR1 is KGHSH and CDR2 is LQKENI. The CDR3 protein is CASTQGAGDGYTF. In nucleotides, the CDR3 is TGTGCCAGCACACAGGGGGCAGGCGATGGCTACACCTTC.

This clonotype came up many times. This rearrangement joins TRBV6-2 or TRBV6-3 to TRBJ1-5; D unresolved. The CDR3 extends over 11 amino acids. Germline-derived CDR1 and CDR2 are MNHEY and SVGEGT. The V and J ends lost 5 bases and 4 bases respectively, with 3 bases between them. This chain's CDR3 is CASSVNQPQHF. The CDR3 DNA sequence: TGTGCCAGCAGTGTTAATCAGCCCCAGCATTTT.

This clonotype was picked up a small number of times. The chain recombines TRBV7-9 with TRBJ2-1; no reliable D call. V shed 10 bases and J shed 1 base, with 17 bases lying between them. This CDR3 spans 15 amino acids. The germline gives CDR1 SEHNR, CDR2 FQNEAQ (reference sequence). The CDR3 nucleotides read TGTGCCATCTCGCGTTTGAACCGATCCTACAATGAGCAGTTCTTC. Translating gives CAISRLNRSYNEQFF.

This clonotype has only a few counts. This rearrangement joins TRBV6-5 to TRBJ1-2; 10 bases are a match to TRBD1. This CDR3 spans 16 amino acids. Germline assignment: CDR1 MNHEY and CDR2 SVGAGI. V trimming: 2 bases; J trimming: 0 bases; junction bases outside the gene matches: 3. The CDR3 region has the DNA TGTGCCAGCAGTTACGACAGGGGGCTTACTAACTATGGCTACACCTTC. Protein: CASSYDRGLTNYGYTF.

V is TRBV27 and J is TRBJ1-2, with D tentatively TRBD1 (6 bases). The V gene lost 8 bases and the J gene lost 4 bases, with 11 bases spanning the gap. The CDR3 has 12 residues. Germline V gives CDR1 MNHEY, CDR2 SMNVEV (reference sequence). This CDR3 is CASLDSFYGYTF. The CDR3 coding sequence is TGTGCCAGCCTGGACAGCTTCTATGGCTACACCTTC.

This clonotype was seen more than once but under ten times. This sequence joins TRBV4-3 and TRBJ2-1; D is unclear. Trimming left V 0 bases short and J 2 bases short, with 8 bases between. CDR3 length: 15 residues. The germline V gene encodes CDR1 LGHNA and CDR2 YSLEER. CDR3 protein: CASSQDVAPYNEQFF. The CDR3, as DNA: TGCGCCAGCAGCCAAGATGTAGCCCCCTACAATGAGCAGTTCTTC.

Comments on this clonotype: One end of the junction varies from germline; a read error may be responsible. The rearrangement links TRBV7-8 to TRBJ2-6; D might be TRBD1 (5 bases). Germline V gene data show CDR1 as SGHVS and CDR2 as FQNEAQ. This CDR3 comprises 14 residues. The CDR3, as DNA: TGTGCCAGCAGCTTAAAGTCTGGGGCCAGCGTCCTGACTTTC. This translates into CASSLKSGASVLTF.

The chain joins TRBV6-1 to TRBJ1-1; D gene ambiguous. V was trimmed by 4 bases and J by 4 bases, leaving 7 bases between them. CDR1 and CDR2 (germline): MNHNS, SASEGT. The CDR3 sequence is 12 residues long. The CDR3 nucleotides read TGTGCCAGCAGTGGGTGGGGCACTGAAGCTTTCTTT. Protein sequence: CASSGWGTEAFF.

This chain uses TRBV7-2 with TRBJ2-1; D is unresolved. CDR1 is SGHTA, CDR2 FQGNSA, per germline. The CDR3 totals 12 residues. V lost 4 bases and J lost 4, with 5 bases in between. CDR3 DNA sequence: TGTGCCAGCAGCTACGTATACAATGAGCAGTTCTTC. Translating it yields CASSYVYNEQFF.

The chain combines TRBV4-3 with TRBJ1-1; no reliable D call. The CDR3 spans 16 residues. Germline lookup yields CDR1 LGHNA and CDR2 YSLEER. With 0 bases removed from V and 3 bases from J, the gap between germline ends came to 14 bases. The CDR3 region has the DNA TGCGCCAGCAGCCAAGAGGTCGAGTTAACTTACACTGAAGCTTTCTTT. This encodes CASSQEVELTYTEAFF.

The V and J genes are TRBV10-3 and TRBJ1-6; D is unclear. The CDR3 is 14 residues long. CDR1 and CDR2 (germline): ENHRY, SYGVKD. V lost 3 bases and J lost 8, with 11 bases in between. The DNA for the CDR3 is TGTGCCATCAGTGACGAGGTTCGGTATTCACCCCTCCACTTT. Its translation: CAISDEVRYSPLHF.

This clonotype was counted a few times. The chain combines TRBV7-3 with TRBJ1-1, with D maybe TRBD1 (5 bases). The V end was cut by 1 base, the J end by 3 bases, with 9 bases between. The CDR3 loop spans 14 amino acids. From germline, CDR1 is SGHTA and CDR2 FQGTGA. CDR3 amino acids: CASSLKGRDTEAFF. The CDR3 region has the DNA TGTGCCAGCAGCTTAAAGGGGAGGGACACTGAAGCTTTCTTT.

This clonotype has only a few counts. At one of its ends the junction is not consistent with the germline gene, which may arise from a read error. The chain employs TRBV7-2 and TRBJ2-3; perhaps D is TRBD1 or TRBD2 (5 bases each). There are 14 residues in the CDR3. Per germline, CDR1 SGHTA and CDR2 FQGNSA. This CDR3 reads CASSQMGVRDTRYF. The CDR3 DNA is TGTGCCAGCAGCCAGATGGGGGTTCGGGATACGCGGTATTTT.

This chain connects TRBV15 to TRBJ1-5; 11 positions agree with TRBD1. Germline loops: CDR1 LNHNV, CDR2 YYDKDF (reference sequence). The CDR3 length is 15 residues. The V and J ends lost 8 bases and 6 bases, in that order; junction bases with no gene match: 9. The CDR3 region is CATRPDRGLRQPQHF. CDR3 bases: TGTGCCACCCGCCCGGACAGGGGGCTTCGTCAGCCCCAGCATTTT.

This clonotype was recorded a few times. The V and J genes are TRBV6-5 and TRBJ2-7; the D gene is possibly TRBD2 (7 bases). Germline loops: CDR1 MNHEY, CDR2 SVGAGI. Trimming removed 8 bases from V and 5 bases from J, with 16 bases in between. This CDR3 is built from 13 residues. The CDR3 DNA reads TGTGCCAGCTGGGGGGTGCGGGGGCACGAGCAGTACTTC. It codes for CASWGVRGHEQYF.

The rearrangement links TRBV6-2 or TRBV6-3 to TRBJ2-3, with D uncertain. The CDR3 totals 16 residues. Germline CDR1 is MNHEY and CDR2 is SVGEGT. Trimming removed 2 bases from V and 2 bases from J, with 14 bases in between. CDR3 protein: CASSYPSGSLTDTQYF. Written as DNA, the CDR3 is TGTGCCAGCAGTTACCCCTCCGGCAGCCTCACAGATACGCAGTATTTT.

This sequence joins TRBV4-1 and TRBJ2-7, with D tentatively TRBD2 (5 bases). V lost 0 bases, J lost 2 bases, and 17 bases lay in between. This CDR3 has 17 residues. Germline assignment: CDR1 MGHRA and CDR2 YSYEKL. For the CDR3, the DNA is TGCGCCAGCAGCCAAGATGAGGAGGTCGGCGCTACCTACGAGCAGTACTTC. Translating it yields CASSQDEEVGATYEQYF.

In this sample, this clonotype turned up once. J is TRBJ2-1 and V is TRBV6-2 or TRBV6-3; possibly TRBD1 or TRBD2 for D (5 bases each). This CDR3 contains 15 residues. Germline V gene sequence: CDR1 MNHEY, CDR2 SVGEGT. Trimming removed 2 bases at V and 9 bases at J, with 17 bases between. CDR3 sequence (DNA): TGTGCCAGCAGTTACGACAGCGAGGGGATAGGTGAGCAGTTCTTC. This gives the protein CASSYDSEGIGEQFF.

This clonotype was seen a single time. V is TRBV5-1 and J is TRBJ1-4; 7 nucleotides align to TRBD1. CDR1 and CDR2 (germline): SGHRS, YFSETQ. CDR3 size: 16 residues. V shed 5 bases, J shed 1 base, and the junction held 8 bases outside the gene matches. The CDR3 sequence: CASRPTGAGTNEKLFF. The CDR3 region has the DNA TGCGCCAGCAGACCTACAGGGGCGGGAACTAATGAAAAACTGTTTTTT.

This clonotype was detected only once. This chain joins TRBV14 and TRBJ2-1, with 7 bases identical to TRBD1. This CDR3 is 15 amino acids long. With 4 bases clipped from V and 8 bases from J, the junction kept 11 bases outside the gene matches. Germline-derived CDR1 and CDR2 are SGHDN and FVKESK. The CDR3: CASSPLGRGSDEQFF. CDR3 nucleotides: TGTGCCAGCAGCCCCTTAGGCAGGGGGAGTGATGAGCAGTTCTTC.

This chain uses TRBV20-1 with TRBJ2-5; TRBD1 is a possible D gene (6 bases). The CDR3 totals 13 residues. V was clipped by 6 bases and J by 0 bases, with 11 bases between them. Germline V CDR1 and CDR2: DFQATT, SNEGSKA (reference sequence). CDR3 protein: CSAEQGYQETQYF. In DNA, the CDR3 is TGCAGTGCCGAGCAGGGGTACCAAGAGACCCAGTACTTC.

The rearrangement links TRBV12-3 or TRBV12-4 to TRBJ2-3, with D uncertain. The CDR3 is 12 amino acids. V was trimmed by 5 bases and J by 8 bases, leaving 11 bases between them. The CDR3 region has the DNA TGTGCCAGCAGTGCGACATGGGCTACGCAGTATTTT. As protein: CASSATWATQYF.

The CDR3 bases are TGTGCCAGCAGATGGGGAAGCGATCAGCCCCAGCATTTT. It specifies CASRWGSDQPQHF. The J gene is TRBJ1-5, the V gene TRBV12-3 or TRBV12-4; D unresolved. The CDR3 sequence is 13 residues long. The ends were cut back, 6 bases at V and 5 bases at J, with 11 bases in the middle.

J is TRBJ2-4 and V is TRBV6-5; 7 bases match TRBD1. CDR3 length equals 13 residues. J lost 5 bases, V lost 6 bases, and 4 bases had no gene match. Per the germline V gene, CDR1 is MNHEY and CDR2 is SVGAGI. The CDR3: CASRSTGQNIQYF. DNA of the CDR3: TGTGCCAGCAGATCGACAGGGCAAAACATTCAGTACTTC.